The 27 T cell receptor beta chains listed next were all sequenced from one sample in a study of CD8+ T cells in alopecia areata. Regarding treatment: oral pan-JAK inhibitor, 5-10 mg twice daily. The authors extracted RNA and reverse transcribed it into cDNA as the sequencing template. Sequencing used immunoSEQ multiplex PCR; TCRdb keeps in-frame clones, though not all of them. The data show 50,000 to 65,000 clones, 40% to 55% seen once. The sample here was CD8+ T cells sorted from blood, taken at approximately week 37, from a patient treated with tofacitinib. Receptors were obtained from a human donor with alopecia areata.

This chain links TRBV27 with TRBJ2-7; 12 nucleotides agree with TRBD1. The trim removed 4 bases at V and 6 bases at J, leaving 4 bases unmatched. This CDR3 is 14 amino acids long. Germline CDR1 and CDR2: MNHEY and SMNVEV (reference sequence). CDR3 sequence (DNA): TGTGCCAGCAGTTCCGGGACAGGGGGCGGCGAGCAGTACTTC. Translation gives CASSSGTGGGEQYF.

This clone was counted only a few times. The chain couples TRBV11-2 to TRBJ2-7, with 7 bases lining up with TRBD2. CDR1 SGHAT and CDR2 FQNNGV come from the germline V gene. J gave up 3 bases and V 3 bases, and 2 bases lay outside the gene matches. CDR3 size: 13 residues. CDR3 residues: CASSLGLIYEQYF. In DNA, the CDR3 is TGTGCCAGCAGCTTGGGACTAATCTACGAGCAGTACTTC. The whole variable domain, filled in from reference TRBV11-2 and TRBJ2-7, reads EAGVAQSPRYKIIEKRQSVAFWCNPISGHATLYWYQQILGQGPKLLIQFQNNGVVDDSQLPKDRFSAERLKGVDSTLKIQPAKLEDSAVYLCASSLGLIYEQYFGPGTRLTVT.

This chain connects TRBV5-1 to TRBJ2-5; 7 bases agree with TRBD1. Germline V gene sequence: CDR1 SGHRS, CDR2 YFSETQ. With 5 bases clipped from V and 3 bases from J, the junction kept 4 bases outside the gene matches. The CDR3 has 13 residues. CDR3 in amino acids: CASRFQGEETQYF. CDR3 sequence (DNA): TGCGCCAGCAGATTCCAGGGGGAAGAGACCCAGTACTTC.

The rearrangement links TRBV23-1 to TRBJ2-7; 11 bases line up with TRBD1. TRBV23-1 is annotated as an ORF whose role is uncertain. The V segment lost 9 bases and the J segment 3 bases; nucleotides outside the gene matches: 4. CDR3 length: 13 residues. CDR3 in amino acids: CASQDRGLYEQYF. DNA of the CDR3: TGCGCCAGTCAGGACAGGGGGCTCTACGAGCAGTACTTC.

The chain carries TRBV7-9 and TRBJ2-3; D possibly corresponds to TRBD2 (5 bases). Deletions cut 3 bases from V and 4 bases from J, with 17 bases between. Germline V gene sequence: CDR1 SEHNR, CDR2 FQNEAQ (reference sequence). The CDR3 runs to 16 residues. The CDR3 nucleotides are TGTGCCAGCAGCTTTACGGCTCTAGCTGTGGCAGATACGCAGTATTTT. Amino acids: CASSFTALAVADTQYF.

The chain recombines TRBV30 with TRBJ2-1; the match to TRBD1 covers 7 bases. The CDR3 covers 18 residues. J lost 0 bases, V lost 1 base, and 12 bases had no gene match. Per germline, CDR1 GTSNPN and CDR2 SVGIG (reference sequence). CDR3 nucleotide sequence: TGTGCCTGGAGTGCAATCACACCGGGACAGAGCTCCTACAATGAGCAGTTCTTC. It is translated as CAWSAITPGQSSYNEQFF.

V and J are TRBV15 and TRBJ2-7; D is unresolved. The CDR3 spans 14 residues. The V end lost 5 bases, the J end lost 0 bases, and 11 bases lay between the germline ends. Germline V gene data show CDR1 as LNHNV and CDR2 as YYDKDF (reference sequence). The CDR3 protein is CATSGYLSSYEQYF. CDR3 nucleotides: TGTGCCACCAGCGGGTACCTCAGCTCCTACGAGCAGTACTTC.

This clone was counted between two and nine times. CDR3 coding DNA: TGCAGCGTGGAGGAGGGGACCTATGGCTACACCTTC. It translates to CSVEEGTYGYTF. The J gene is TRBJ1-2, the V gene TRBV29-1; a possible D gene is TRBD1 (5 bases). This CDR3 has 12 residues. Germline V CDR1 and CDR2: SQVTM, ANQGSEA. V was cut by 6 bases and J by 4 bases, with 12 bases left in between.

The CDR3 region has the DNA TGTGCCAGCAGCGGAGGACTAGCGGGCGCCGAGCAGTACTTC. This sequence encodes CASSGGLAGAEQYF. This chain joins TRBV7-9 and TRBJ2-7; 11 bases match TRBD2. Germline values: CDR1 SEHNR, CDR2 FQNEAQ (reference sequence). V dropped 5 bases and J dropped 6; count of bases not matched to a gene: 6. This CDR3 has 14 residues.

The sample holds a few counts of this clone. The chain is built from TRBV9 and TRBJ2-1; 11 nucleotides agree with TRBD2. Germline V CDR1 and CDR2: SGDLS, YYNGEE. V gave up 2 bases and J gave up 1 base; unmatched junction bases: 2. The CDR3 sequence is 16 residues long. CDR3 sequence reads: CASSVGTSGSYNEQFF. For the CDR3, the DNA is TGTGCCAGCAGCGTGGGGACTAGCGGTTCCTACAATGAGCAGTTCTTC.

In its sample, this clone was seen a few times. This chain connects TRBV4-1 to TRBJ2-7, with D hard to call. This CDR3 has 12 amino acids. V lost 3 bases and J 6 bases, leaving 9 bases between the germline ends. Germline V gene data show CDR1 as MGHRA and CDR2 as YSYEKL. The CDR3 DNA reads TGCGCCAGCAGCCATGATGGGTCCGAGCAGTACTTC. Translation: CASSHDGSEQYF.

The CDR3 loop reads CASSLAGSSNEQFF. The CDR3 nucleotides read TGTGCCAGCAGTTTAGCGGGATCATCGAATGAGCAGTTCTTC. V usage is TRBV4-2 and J usage is TRBJ2-1; 8 bases are a match to TRBD2. The J segment lost 7 bases and the V segment lost 6 bases, leaving 8 bases of the junction unmatched. The CDR3 sequence is 14 residues long. Germline CDR1 LGHNA, CDR2 YNFKEQ.

This clone was seen only a few times. The chain uses TRBV29-1 and TRBJ1-2; no firm D call. Germline CDR1 reads SQVTM; CDR2 reads ANQGSEA. V was pared by 4 bases and J by 6 bases, with 9 bases between. This CDR3 comprises 11 residues. Here the CDR3 reads CSVGVGHGYTF. The CDR3 nucleotides are TGCAGCGTTGGGGTTGGCCATGGCTACACCTTC.

The chain joins TRBV5-6 to TRBJ1-4; no definite D call. Trimming pared 4 bases from V and 4 bases from J, leaving 8 bases between. Germline V gene sequence: CDR1 SGHDT, CDR2 YYEEEE. CDR3 length: 13 amino acids. The CDR3: CASSATFNEKLFF. CDR3 sequence (DNA): TGTGCCAGCAGCGCCACTTTTAATGAAAAACTGTTTTTT.

The chain employs TRBV9 and TRBJ1-5, with D unclear. The CDR3 is 15 amino acids. The V gene lost 0 bases and the J gene lost 3 bases, with 10 bases spanning the gap. Germline CDR1 is SGDLS and CDR2 is YYNGEE. CDR3 DNA sequence: TGTGCCAGCAGCGTAGGGGGAAAGGACAATCAGCCCCAGCATTTT. The encoded protein is CASSVGGKDNQPQHF.

This clone has just a few counts. This chain connects TRBV21-1 to TRBJ2-4. TRBV21-1 is annotated as a pseudogene. The CDR3 sequence is 12 residues long. CDR3 protein: CASSNWTGREYF. The DNA of the CDR3 is TGTGCCAGCAGCAATTGGACCGGGCGAGAGTACTTC.

The table lists this clone with a few counts. V gene TRBV10-3 combines with J gene TRBJ2-1, with 12 bases matching TRBD2. The CDR3 is 18 residues long. With V trimmed by 1 base and J by 6 bases, 10 bases remained unmatched. CDR1 ENHRY and CDR2 SYGVKD come from the germline V gene. CDR3 protein: CAISEFGPASGRANEQFF. CDR3 nucleotide sequence: TGTGCCATCAGTGAGTTTGGACCAGCTAGCGGGAGGGCCAATGAGCAGTTCTTC.

There are a few counts of this clone. This rearrangement joins TRBV9 to TRBJ2-5, with TRBD2 matching 9 bases. The V gene end was trimmed by 2 bases and the J gene end by 4 bases; junction bases not matched to a gene: 6. This CDR3 comprises 15 residues. CDR1 SGDLS and CDR2 YYNGEE come from the germline V gene. The CDR3 DNA is TGTGCCAGCAGCGTCGGTAGCGGGAGTACAGAGACCCAGTACTTC. Residues: CASSVGSGSTETQYF. The full variable domain, in which reference TRBV9 and TRBJ2-5 provide the parts outside the CDR3, is DSGVTQTPKHLITATGQRVTLRCSPRSGDLSVYWYQQSLDQGLQFLIQYYNGEERAKGNILERFSAQQFPDLHSELNLSSLELGDSALYFCASSVGSGSTETQYFGPGTRLLVL.

This chain uses TRBV2 with TRBJ2-3; TRBD1 aligns across 11 bases. This CDR3 spans 16 amino acids. Trimming at V came to 3 bases and at J to 0 bases, leaving 2 bases not matched to a gene. The germline V gene has CDR1 SNHLY and CDR2 FYNNEI. This CDR3 is CASSEGQGGSTDTQYF. DNA of the CDR3: TGTGCCAGCAGTGAGGGACAGGGGGGGAGCACAGATACGCAGTATTTT.

V is TRBV4-1 and J is TRBJ2-7; D gene unclear. The CDR3 totals 15 residues. Trimming pared 1 base from V and 9 bases from J, leaving 19 bases between. CDR1 is MGHRA and CDR2 is YSYEKL in the germline V gene. DNA of the CDR3: TGCGCCAGCAGCCAAGTCGTTTTAATGCTGCCTGGGCAGTACTTC. It encodes CASSQVVLMLPGQYF.

For the CDR3, the DNA is TGCGCCAGCAGCCAGTCGGGACAGGACACCGGGGAGCTGTTTTTT. Translated, it gives CASSQSGQDTGELFF. The chain recombines TRBV4-3 with TRBJ2-2; TRBD1 matches at 8 bases. Trimming took 3 bases from V and 3 from J; bases not matched to a gene: 3. The CDR3 has 15 residues. Germline assignment: CDR1 LGHNA and CDR2 YSLEER.

The chain joins TRBV9 to TRBJ2-1; possible D gene TRBD2, 5 bases. The CDR3 loop spans 12 amino acids. V was pared by 7 bases and J by 7 bases, with 12 bases between. The V gene's germline CDR1 is SGDLS and CDR2 YYNGEE. For the CDR3, the DNA is TGTGCCAGCTCCCCGGGCGGGAATGAGCAGTTCTTC. Translating it yields CASSPGGNEQFF.

This clone turned up a few times. The chain couples TRBV29-1 to TRBJ2-1; 7 positions match TRBD2. CDR1 is SQVTM and CDR2 is ANQGSEA in the germline V gene. The CDR3 runs to 15 residues. Unmatched junction bases numbered 7, after V lost 3 bases and J lost 2 bases. This CDR3 reads CSVEMAGVAYNEQFF. The DNA of the CDR3 is TGCAGCGTTGAGATGGCGGGAGTCGCCTACAATGAGCAGTTCTTC.

In this sample, this clone is medium-sized. The rearrangement joins TRBV27 to TRBJ2-5; 7 positions match TRBD2. The germline V gene encodes CDR1 MNHEY and CDR2 SMNVEV (reference sequence). Germline trimming cut 2 bases from V and 2 bases from J; bases unmatched to any gene: 8. The CDR3 has 16 residues. In DNA form, the CDR3 reads TGTGCCAGCAGTTTAATCGGCGGGAGCCCTCAAGAGACCCAGTACTTC. Translating gives CASSLIGGSPQETQYF.

This clone was seen a handful of times. The gene calls are TRBV9 and TRBJ1-1; tentative D call: TRBD1 (5 bases). Germline CDR1 reads SGDLS; CDR2 reads YYNGEE. The germline V and J ends were trimmed by 4 bases and 3 bases, with 13 bases remaining between them. This CDR3 has 14 amino acids. In nucleotides, the CDR3 is TGTGCCAGCAGCCTCGGGACCCGGGACACTGAAGCTTTCTTT. Translating it yields CASSLGTRDTEAFF.

The V call is TRBV28, the J call TRBJ1-4, with D tentatively TRBD1 (5 bases). Trimming stripped 5 bases from V and 8 bases from J, with 12 bases between. CDR1 and CDR2 from the germline V gene are MDHEN and SYDVKM. This CDR3 is built from 13 residues. The CDR3: CASSEGESEKLFF. As DNA, the CDR3 is TGTGCCAGCAGTGAAGGGGAATCCGAAAAACTGTTTTTT. The full variable domain, rest sourced from reference TRBV28 and TRBJ1-4, is DVKVTQSSRYLVKRTGEKVFLECVQDMDHENMFWYRQDPGLGLRLIYFSYDVKMKEKGDIPEGYSVSREKKERFSLILESASTNQTSMYLCASSEGESEKLFFGSGTQLSVL.

The sample holds a few counts of this clone. The chain employs TRBV5-1 and TRBJ2-7, with 13 bases aligning to TRBD2. V lost 4 bases and J lost 2; bases outside the gene matches: 3. CDR1 is SGHRS, CDR2 YFSETQ, per germline. This CDR3 contains 15 residues. The CDR3 sequence: CASSLGLAGPYEQYF. The CDR3 region has the DNA TGCGCCAGCAGCCTGGGACTAGCGGGACCCTACGAGCAGTACTTC.